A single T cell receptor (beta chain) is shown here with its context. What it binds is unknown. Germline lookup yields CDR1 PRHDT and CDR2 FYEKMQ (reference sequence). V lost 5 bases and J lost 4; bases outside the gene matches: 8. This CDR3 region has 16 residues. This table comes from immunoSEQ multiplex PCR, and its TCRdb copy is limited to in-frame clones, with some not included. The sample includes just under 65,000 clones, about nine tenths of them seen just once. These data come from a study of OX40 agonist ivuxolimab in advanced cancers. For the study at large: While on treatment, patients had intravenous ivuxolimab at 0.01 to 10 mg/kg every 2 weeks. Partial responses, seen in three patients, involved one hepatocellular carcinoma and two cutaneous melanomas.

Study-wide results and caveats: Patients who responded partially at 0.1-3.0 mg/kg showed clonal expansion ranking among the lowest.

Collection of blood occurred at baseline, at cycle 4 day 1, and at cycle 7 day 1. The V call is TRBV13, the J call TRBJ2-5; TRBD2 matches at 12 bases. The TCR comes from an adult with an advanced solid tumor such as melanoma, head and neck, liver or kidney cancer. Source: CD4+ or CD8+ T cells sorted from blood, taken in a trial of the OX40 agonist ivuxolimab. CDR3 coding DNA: TGTGCCAGCAGCCAACTAGCGGGAGGTTTACGAGAGACCCAGTACTTC. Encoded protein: CASSQLAGGLRETQYF.